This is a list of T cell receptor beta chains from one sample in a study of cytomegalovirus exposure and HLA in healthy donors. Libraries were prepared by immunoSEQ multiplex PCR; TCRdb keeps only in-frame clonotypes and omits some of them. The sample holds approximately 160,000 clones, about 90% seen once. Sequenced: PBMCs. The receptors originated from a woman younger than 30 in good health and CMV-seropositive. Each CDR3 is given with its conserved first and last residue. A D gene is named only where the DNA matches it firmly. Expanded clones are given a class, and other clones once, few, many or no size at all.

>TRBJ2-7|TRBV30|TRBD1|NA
TGTGCCTGGAGTTTGGGACAGGGGTACGAGCAGTACTTC
CAWSLGQGYEQYF
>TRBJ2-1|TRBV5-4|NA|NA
TGTGCCAGCCGGAGCGCAAGCTCCTACAATGAGCAGTTCTTC
CASRSASSYNEQFF
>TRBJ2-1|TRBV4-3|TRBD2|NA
TGCGCCAGCAGCCAGGATTCGACTAGCGGGAACCCCTACAATGAGCAGTTCTTC
CASSQDSTSGNPYNEQFF
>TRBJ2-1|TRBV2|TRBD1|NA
TGTGCCAGCAGTGACGACAGGGGACATGAGCAGTTCTTC
CASSDDRGHEQFF
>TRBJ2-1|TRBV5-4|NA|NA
TGTGCCAGCAGCTTGGCTAGCTACAATGAGCAGTTCTTC
CASSLASYNEQFF
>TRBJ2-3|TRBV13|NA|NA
TGTGCCAGCAGCTTAGGGCTTGAGGCAGATACGCAGTATTTT
CASSLGLEADTQYF
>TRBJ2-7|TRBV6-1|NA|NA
TGTGCCAGCGCCAAGACAGACCTCTGGGAGCAGTACTTC
CASAKTDLWEQYF
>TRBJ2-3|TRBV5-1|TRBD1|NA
TGCGCCAGCAGCCCGATCGAATCACTGAGGACAGGGCCGGCAGATACGCAGTATTTT
CASSPIESLRTGPADTQYF
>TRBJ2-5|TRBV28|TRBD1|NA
TGTGCCAGCAGTTTGACCGGGACAGCGCAAGAGACCCAGTACTTC
CASSLTGTAQETQYF
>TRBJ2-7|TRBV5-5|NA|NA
TGTGCCAGCAGCTTGGGACAGGCAGCGTACGAGCAGTACTTC
CASSLGQAAYEQYF
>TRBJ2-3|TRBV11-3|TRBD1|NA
TGTGCCAGCAGCTTGCAGGGGGCCTCCAACACAGATACGCAGTATTTT
CASSLQGASNTDTQYF
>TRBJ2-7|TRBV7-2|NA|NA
TGTGCCAGCAGCTTTCCAGGGGAGCAGTACTTC
CASSFPGEQYF
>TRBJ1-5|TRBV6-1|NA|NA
TGTGCCAGCAGTTCCCCCAGGGTTAGCAATCAGCCCCAGCATTTT
CASSSPRVSNQPQHF
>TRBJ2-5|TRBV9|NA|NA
TGTGCCAGCAGCGAGGTGGACTCGCAAGAGACCCAGTACTTC
CASSEVDSQETQYF
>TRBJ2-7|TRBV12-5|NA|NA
TGTGCTAGTGGACTACGGACCTACGAGCAGTACTTC
CASGLRTYEQYF
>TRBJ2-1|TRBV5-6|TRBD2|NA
TGTGCCAGCAGCTTAGCGGGAGGGCCTGATGAGCAGTTCTTC
CASSLAGGPDEQFF
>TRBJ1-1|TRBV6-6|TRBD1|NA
TGTGCCAGCAGTAAGGGACAGGGTCAATTAACTGAAGCTTTCTTT
CASSKGQGQLTEAFF
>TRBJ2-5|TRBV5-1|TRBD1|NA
TGCGCCAGCAGCTTGGTGACAGGGGAAGAGACCCAGTACTTC
CASSLVTGEETQYF
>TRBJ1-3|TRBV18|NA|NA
TGTGCCAGCTCACCACCGACAGGATTCTCTGGAAACACCATATATTTT
CASSPPTGFSGNTIYF
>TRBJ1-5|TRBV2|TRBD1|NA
TGTGCCAGCAGTCAGGGGGCAGTTGGCAATCAGCCCCAGCATTTT
CASSQGAVGNQPQHF
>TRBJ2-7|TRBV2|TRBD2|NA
TGTGCCAGCAGCCAGTTCGATGGGACTAGCGGGAGAAGGTCCTACGAGCAGTACTTC
CASSQFDGTSGRRSYEQYF
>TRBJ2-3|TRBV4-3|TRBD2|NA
TGCGCCAGCAGCGCCGCCGGCCTAGCGGGAGACACAGATACGCAGTATTTT
CASSAAGLAGDTDTQYF
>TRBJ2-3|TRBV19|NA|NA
TGTGCCAGTAGTAATAGATGGCGGGATACGCAGTATTTT
CASSNRWRDTQYF
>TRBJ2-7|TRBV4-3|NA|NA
TGCGCCAGCAGCCAAGGGACCCCAGGGATTTCCTACGAGCAGTACTTC
CASSQGTPGISYEQYF
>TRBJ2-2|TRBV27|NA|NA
TGTGCCAGCAGTTTTGGAGGGATCGCGAACACCGGGGAGCTGTTTTTT
CASSFGGIANTGELFF
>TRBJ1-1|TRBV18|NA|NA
TGTGCCAGCTCACCTTCGACAGGTGAAGCTTTCTTT
CASSPSTGEAFF
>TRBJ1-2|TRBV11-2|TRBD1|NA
TGTGCCAGCAGCTCATACCGGGACAGGGCTAACTATGGCTACACCTTC
CASSSYRDRANYGYTF
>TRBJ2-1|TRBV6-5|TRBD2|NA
TGTGCCAGCACCCCGGGGGGGGTGGGGTACAATGAGCAGTTCTTC
CASTPGGVGYNEQFF
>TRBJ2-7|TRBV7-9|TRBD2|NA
TGTGCCAGCAGCTTAGAGCGGGGTCTGCTCAACGAGCAGTACTTC
CASSLERGLLNEQYF
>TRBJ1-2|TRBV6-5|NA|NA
TGTGCCAGCAGTACCCGGGCCCCCGAGGGCTATGGCTACACCTTC
CASSTRAPEGYGYTF
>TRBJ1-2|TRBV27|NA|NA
TGTGCCAGCAAACTTTCAGGCCCACACCCTAACTATGGCTACACCTTC
CASKLSGPHPNYGYTF
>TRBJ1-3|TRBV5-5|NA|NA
TGTGCCAGCAGCTTGGAGAGCTCTGGAAACACCATATATTTT
CASSLESSGNTIYF
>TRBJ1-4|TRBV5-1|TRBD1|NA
TGCGCCAGCAGAAGGGACAGGGCTAATGAAAAACTGTTTTTT
CASRRDRANEKLFF
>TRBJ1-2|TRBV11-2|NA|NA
TGTGCCAGCAGCTTACAGGGATATGGATATGGCTACACCTTC
CASSLQGYGYGYTF
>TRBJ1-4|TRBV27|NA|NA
TGTGCCAGCAGTCCGCTTGCGGAACACGAAAAACTGTTTTTT
CASSPLAEHEKLFF
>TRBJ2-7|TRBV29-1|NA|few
TGCAGCGTTGAACTGCAGGGGACCTACGAGCAGTACTTC
CSVELQGTYEQYF
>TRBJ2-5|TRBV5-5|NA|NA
TGTGCCAGCAGATCCGGACGGGGCCAAGAGACCCAGTACTTC
CASRSGRGQETQYF
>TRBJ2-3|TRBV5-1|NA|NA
TGCGCCAGCAGCTTGACAGGGAGTGGGACAGATACGCAGTATTTT
CASSLTGSGTDTQYF
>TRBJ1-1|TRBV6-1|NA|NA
TGTGCCAGCAGTGAAATATGGGTGGAGGTCACTGAAGCTTTCTTT
CASSEIWVEVTEAFF
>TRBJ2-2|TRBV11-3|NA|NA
TGTGCCAGCAGCCCCCGGGGTGGGCGTAGCGGGGAGCTGTTTTTT
CASSPRGGRSGELFF
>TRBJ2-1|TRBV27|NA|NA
TGTGCCAGCAGTTTCCGGCTAGTCACTGAGCAGTTCTTC
CASSFRLVTEQFF
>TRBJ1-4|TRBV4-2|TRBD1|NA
TGTGCCAGCAGCCCAGTTGGACAGGGCCATGAAAAACTGTTTTTT
CASSPVGQGHEKLFF
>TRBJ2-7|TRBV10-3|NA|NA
TGTGCCATCAGTGCACGACAGTCCTACGAGCAGTACTTC
CAISARQSYEQYF
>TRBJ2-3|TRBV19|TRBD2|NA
TGTGCCAGTAGTACCCCCACTAGCGGGAGTAGAGATACGCAGTATTTT
CASSTPTSGSRDTQYF
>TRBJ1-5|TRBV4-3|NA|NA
TGCGCCAGCAGCCAGACGACCAGGGGTCCCGAAAATAGCAATCAGCCCCAGCATTTT
CASSQTTRGPENSNQPQHF